The clone carrying this TCR beta chain came up once. Antigen specificity is unknown. Treatment: approximately 10-day PBMC culture with coronavirus spike peptide pools or control peptides (ViraFEST assay). With the Oncomine TCR Beta short-read assay, DNA from cultured CD4+ T cells was sequenced. TCRdb re-called the PCR reads with MiXCR, one entry per CDR3 protein. The top ten clones hold 6.5% to 8% of a sample with 12,000 or so distinct CDR3 sequences, roughly 45% of them seen once. V lost 4 bases to trimming and J lost 6 bases; unmatched junction nucleotides: 13. CDR1 is SGHNT and CDR2 is YYREEE in the germline V gene (reference sequence). The CDR3 has 16 amino acids. The sample belongs to a study of vaccination and CD4 T cells after COVID-19. Study details: Blood was drawn a median around 70 days post second dose, range 14 to 241.

The material sequenced was CD4+ T cells from blood, cultured in vitro. The chain recombines TRBV5-4 with TRBJ2-3; TRBD1 matches at 8 bases. The TCR comes from a human donor who had recovered from COVID-19. Here the CDR3 DNA reads TGTGCCAGCAGCCCCACAGGGGGATGGGCATCCGATACGCAGTATTTT. Translating gives CASSPTGGWASDTQYF.